This T cell receptor (beta chain) was recorded in a study of T cells in narcolepsy. Notes on the study in general: HCRT-specific and TRIB2-specific autoreactive clonotypes appeared among same-patient CSF and blood CD4+ clonotypes.

Regarding this clone: Antigen specificity is unknown.

The CDR3 totals 16 residues. The V end was cut by 0 bases, the J end by 4 bases, with 15 bases between. Germline CDR1 is MGHRA and CDR2 is YSYEKL. The repertoire was sequenced with immunoSEQ multiplex PCR; TCRdb's copy has only in-frame clones and lacks some. The top ten clones hold 2.6% of a sample with some 30,000 clones, 80% to 85% of them seen once. The rearrangement links TRBV4-1 to TRBJ1-2; D is unclear. The sequence came from a human donor with narcolepsy. The specimen sequenced was CD45RA- memory CD4+ T cells from PBMCs. The CDR3 is CASSQEGREGGYGYTF. The CDR3 DNA reads TGCGCCAGCAGCCAAGAGGGGAGGGAGGGAGGCTATGGCTACACCTTC.